This TCR beta chain was recovered during a study of T cells after posttransplantation cyclophosphamide. Whole-study results and caveats: Donor CD8+ memory clones often dominated recipient blood repertoires at later times. TRB overlap between skin or GI tissue T cells and blood was limited. After PTCy, TRB diversity resembled that of CNI/methotrexate controls.

This related bone marrow graft donor gave peripheral blood on the day of marrow donation. Clones were sequenced by immunoSEQ multiplex PCR, and TCRdb holds only the in-frame ones, with some missing. The repertoire holds 28,000 or so clones, with 86% as singletons. Comments on this clone: Its antigen remains unknown.

The J segment lost 1 base and the V segment lost 9 bases, leaving 7 bases of the junction unmatched. The CDR3 totals 14 residues. CDR1 SNHLY and CDR2 FYNNEI come from the germline V gene. This sequence was found in a man aged 50-60 years. The source material was PBMCs. V is TRBV2 and J is TRBJ1-1; 8 nucleotides align to TRBD1. CDR3 protein: CASGQGRTNTEAFF. The CDR3 nucleotides are TGTGCCAGTGGACAGGGACGTACGAACACTGAAGCTTTCTTT.